A selection of T cell receptor beta chains follows, all from one sample in a study of blood T cell repertoires in COVID-19. Some clones are missing from TCRdb's copy, which holds only in-frame ones; the method was immunoSEQ multiplex PCR. The repertoire holds approximately 290,000 clones, with 80% to 95% as singletons. Sequencing input: peripheral blood. The receptors come from a woman aged 25 to 39 with COVID-19, enrolled during active disease. The CDR3 runs from the conserved cysteine through the conserved F or W. Fields, in order: clone size, J gene, D gene, V gene, CDR3 DNA, CDR3 protein. The D gene is left open where the match is weak. Clone size, where shown, is once, few, many, or a class for clones that have expanded.

>NA|TRBJ1-5|TRBD1|TRBV18
TGTGCCAGCTCACCCACAGGGGGCAATCAGCCCCAGCATTTT
CASSPTGGNQPQHF
>few|TRBJ2-1|TRBD2|TRBV9
TGTGCCAGCAGCGCTTCCGGGACTAGCGGCCCCCATGAGCAGTTCTTC
CASSASGTSGPHEQFF
>NA|TRBJ2-1|NA|TRBV11-2
TGTGCCAGCAGCCACCCAGACAGGACGACCTACAATGAGCAGTTCTTC
CASSHPDRTTYNEQFF
>NA|TRBJ2-1|TRBD2|TRBV6-6
TGTGCCAGCACCAGCACTAGCGGAAATGAGCAGTTCTTC
CASTSTSGNEQFF
>once|TRBJ1-1|NA|TRBV7-8
TGTGCCAGCAGCTTAAAGGGGGAGGGCACTGAAGCTTTCTTT
CASSLKGEGTEAFF
>NA|TRBJ1-2|NA|TRBV19
TGTGCCAGTAGTACCCCTTGGTACTCTAACTATGGCTACACCTTC
CASSTPWYSNYGYTF
>once|TRBJ2-7|NA|TRBV2
TGTGCCAGCAGTGGTGGGACACCCACCTACGAGCAGTACTTC
CASSGGTPTYEQYF
>NA|TRBJ1-3|NA|TRBV11-2
TGTGCCAGCAGCTTAAACAGGGCTGGAAACACCATATATTTT
CASSLNRAGNTIYF
>NA|TRBJ1-1|NA|TRBV4-1
TGCGCCAGCAGCCTTGTAGGCGGCACCATGAACACTGAAGCTTTCTTT
CASSLVGGTMNTEAFF
>NA|TRBJ1-1|NA|TRBV6-5
TGTGCCAGCACCCTGGGACCGGGGGACACTGAAGCTTTCTTT
CASTLGPGDTEAFF
>NA|TRBJ1-6|NA|TRBV27
TGTGCCAGCAGTATCAACGCGGGGGAGCCCCTCCACTTT
CASSINAGEPLHF
>few|TRBJ2-7|NA|TRBV2
TGTGCCAGCAGGATACCAGGGGCGGACTCCTACGAGCAGTACTTC
CASRIPGADSYEQYF
>NA|TRBJ1-5|NA|TRBV19
TGTGCCAGTAGTATAGGAACTTATAGCAATCAGCCCCAGCATTTT
CASSIGTYSNQPQHF
>NA|TRBJ1-6|TRBD1|TRBV30
TGTGCCTGGAGTGAATCGACAGGGGGTAATTCACCCCTCCACTTT
CAWSESTGGNSPLHF
>NA|TRBJ2-5|NA|TRBV10-1
TGCGCCACCCGCAGGGCGAGGAAGACCCAGTACTTC
CATRRARKTQYF
>NA|TRBJ1-2|TRBD1|TRBV11-2
TGTGCCAGCAGCCCGTCCCGGGACAGGGGAGGGGCCTATGGCTACACCTTC
CASSPSRDRGGAYGYTF